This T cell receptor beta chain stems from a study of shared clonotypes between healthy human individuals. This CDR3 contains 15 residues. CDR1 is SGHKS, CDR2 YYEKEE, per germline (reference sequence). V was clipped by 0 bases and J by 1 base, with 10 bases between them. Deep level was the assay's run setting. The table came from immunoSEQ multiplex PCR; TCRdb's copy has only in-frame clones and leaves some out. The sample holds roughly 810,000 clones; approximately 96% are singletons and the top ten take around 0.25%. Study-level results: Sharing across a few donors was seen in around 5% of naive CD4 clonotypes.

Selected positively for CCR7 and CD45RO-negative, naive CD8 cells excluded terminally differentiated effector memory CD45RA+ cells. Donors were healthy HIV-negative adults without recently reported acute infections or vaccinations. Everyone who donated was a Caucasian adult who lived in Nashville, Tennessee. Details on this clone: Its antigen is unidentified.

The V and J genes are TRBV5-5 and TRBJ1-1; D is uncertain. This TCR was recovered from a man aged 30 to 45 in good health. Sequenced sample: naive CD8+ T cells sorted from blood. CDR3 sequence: CASSLAWTPNTEAFF. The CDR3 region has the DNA TGTGCCAGCAGCTTGGCCTGGACTCCGAACACTGAAGCTTTCTTT.